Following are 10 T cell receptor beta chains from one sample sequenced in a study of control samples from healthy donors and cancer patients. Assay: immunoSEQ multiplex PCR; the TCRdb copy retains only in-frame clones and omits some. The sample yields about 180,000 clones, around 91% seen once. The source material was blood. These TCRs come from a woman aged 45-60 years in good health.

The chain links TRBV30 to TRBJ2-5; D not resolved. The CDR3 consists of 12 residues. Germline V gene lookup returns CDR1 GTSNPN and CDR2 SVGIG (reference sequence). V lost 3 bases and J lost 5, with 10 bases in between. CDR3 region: CAWRTVRETQYF. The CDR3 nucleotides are TGTGCCTGGAGGACCGTGCGGGAGACCCAGTACTTC.

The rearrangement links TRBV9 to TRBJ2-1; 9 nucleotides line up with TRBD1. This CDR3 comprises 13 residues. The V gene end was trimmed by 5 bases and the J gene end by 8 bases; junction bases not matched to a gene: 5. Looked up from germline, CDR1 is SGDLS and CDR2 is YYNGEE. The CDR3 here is CASSVTGGDEQFF. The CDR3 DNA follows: TGTGCCAGCAGTGTCACAGGGGGCGATGAGCAGTTCTTC.

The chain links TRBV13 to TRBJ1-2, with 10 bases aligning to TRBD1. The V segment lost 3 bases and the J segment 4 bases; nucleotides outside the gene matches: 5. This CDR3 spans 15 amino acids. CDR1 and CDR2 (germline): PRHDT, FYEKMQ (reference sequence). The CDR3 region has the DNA TGTGCCAGCAGCTTTGCCGGGACAGGGGCCTATGGCTACACCTTC. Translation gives CASSFAGTGAYGYTF.

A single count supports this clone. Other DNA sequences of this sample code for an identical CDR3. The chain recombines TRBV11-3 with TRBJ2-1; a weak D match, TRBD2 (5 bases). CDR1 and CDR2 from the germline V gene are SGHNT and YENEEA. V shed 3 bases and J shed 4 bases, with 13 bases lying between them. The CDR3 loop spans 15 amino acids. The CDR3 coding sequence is TGTGCCAGCAGCTTGTTGGGCGGGCTGTACAATGAGCAGTTCTTC. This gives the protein CASSLLGGLYNEQFF.

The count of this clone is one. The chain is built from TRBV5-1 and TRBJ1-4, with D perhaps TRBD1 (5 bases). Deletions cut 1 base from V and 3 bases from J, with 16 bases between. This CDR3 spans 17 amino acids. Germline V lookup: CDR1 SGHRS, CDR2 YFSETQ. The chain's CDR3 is CASSLIGPGRANEKLFF. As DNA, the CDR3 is TGCGCCAGCAGCTTGATAGGCCCGGGACGGGCTAATGAAAAACTGTTTTTT.

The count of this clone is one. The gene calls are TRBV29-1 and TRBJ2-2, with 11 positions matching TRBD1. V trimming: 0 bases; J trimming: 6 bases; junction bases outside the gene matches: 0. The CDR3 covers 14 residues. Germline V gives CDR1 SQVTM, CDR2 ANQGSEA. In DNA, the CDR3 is TGCAGCGTTGAAGAGGGACAGGGGGCCGGGGAGCTGTTTTTT. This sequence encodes CSVEEGQGAGELFF.

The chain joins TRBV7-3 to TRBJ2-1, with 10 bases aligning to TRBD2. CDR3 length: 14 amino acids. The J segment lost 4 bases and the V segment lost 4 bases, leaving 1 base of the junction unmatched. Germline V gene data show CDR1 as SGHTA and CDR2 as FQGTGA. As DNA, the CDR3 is TGTGCCAGCAGCTCTAGCGGGGGATACAATGAGCAGTTCTTC. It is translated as CASSSSGGYNEQFF.

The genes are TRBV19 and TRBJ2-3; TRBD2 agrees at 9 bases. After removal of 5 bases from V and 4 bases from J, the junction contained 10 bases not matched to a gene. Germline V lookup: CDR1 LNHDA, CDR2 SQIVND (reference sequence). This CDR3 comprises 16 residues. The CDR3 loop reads CASSLSGRGPADTQYF. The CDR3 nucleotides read TGTGCCAGTAGTCTTAGCGGGAGAGGCCCGGCAGATACGCAGTATTTT. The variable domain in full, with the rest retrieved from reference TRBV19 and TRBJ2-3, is DGGITQSPKYLFRKEGQNVTLSCEQNLNHDAMYWYRQDPGQGLRLIYYSQIVNDFQKGDIAEGYSVSREKKESFPLTVTSAQKNPTAFYLCASSLSGRGPADTQYFGPGTRLTVL.

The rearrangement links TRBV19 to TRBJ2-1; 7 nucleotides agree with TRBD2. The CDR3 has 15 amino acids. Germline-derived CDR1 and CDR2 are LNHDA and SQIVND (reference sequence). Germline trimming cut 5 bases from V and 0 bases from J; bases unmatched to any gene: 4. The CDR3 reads CASSAKRGSYNEQFF. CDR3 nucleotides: TGTGCCAGTAGTGCAAAGCGGGGCTCCTACAATGAGCAGTTCTTC. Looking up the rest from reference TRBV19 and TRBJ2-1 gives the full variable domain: DGGITQSPKYLFRKEGQNVTLSCEQNLNHDAMYWYRQDPGQGLRLIYYSQIVNDFQKGDIAEGYSVSREKKESFPLTVTSAQKNPTAFYLCASSAKRGSYNEQFFGPGTRLTVL.

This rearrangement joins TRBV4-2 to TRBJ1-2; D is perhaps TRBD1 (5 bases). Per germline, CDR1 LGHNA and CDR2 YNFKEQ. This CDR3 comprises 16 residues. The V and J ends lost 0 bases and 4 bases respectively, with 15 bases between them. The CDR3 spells CASSQDAGGRPYGYTF. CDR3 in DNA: TGTGCCAGCAGCCAAGACGCCGGGGGACGCCCCTATGGCTACACCTTC.